The 30 T cell receptor beta chains below were found in one sample sequenced in a study of glioma-infiltrating T cells. TCR alpha and beta CDR3 regions were amplified from RNA using iRepertoire nested multiplex PCR. TCRdb reprocessed the multiplex PCR reads with MiXCR, giving one entry per CDR3 protein. The sample holds approximately 100,000 distinct CDR3 sequences; around 29% are singletons and the top ten take approximately 46%. Sequenced input: glioma tissue, nonneoplastic brain tissue, or PBMCs (not recorded which). The receptor set was obtained from a human donor with low-grade glioma or glioblastoma, undergoing nonglioma brain surgery, or in good health (not recorded which).

This clonotype was detected ten times or more. The chain links TRBV7-6 to TRBJ1-4; TRBD1 matches at 12 bases. Germline loops: CDR1 SGHVS, CDR2 FNYEAQ. The CDR3 is 15 residues long. With V trimmed by 2 bases and J by 8 bases, 3 bases remained unmatched. The chain's CDR3 is CASSLIGTGGEKLFF. Here the CDR3 DNA reads TGTGCCAGCAGCTTAATCGGGACAGGGGGCGAAAAACTGTTTTTT.

In its sample, this clonotype was seen a few times. V is TRBV29-1 and J is TRBJ2-1, with D tentatively TRBD1 (6 bases). The V end lost 3 bases, the J end lost 8 bases, and 14 bases lay between the germline ends. Germline loops: CDR1 SQVTM, CDR2 ANQGSEA. This CDR3 is 13 amino acids long. The CDR3 region has the DNA TGCAGCGTTGATAAAACAGGGTTGGATGAGCAGTTCTTC. The encoded protein is CSVDKTGLDEQFF.

Concerning this clonotype: Since a much larger clone is just one base distant, this may be a read error. The chain has TRBV18 and TRBJ2-3; 8 nucleotides match TRBD2. The germline V gene encodes CDR1 KGHSH and CDR2 LQKENI. The CDR3 length is 18 residues. CDR3 sequence (DNA): TGTGTCAGCTCACCACCGTATGCACTAGCGGACACCACAGATACGCAGTATTTT. Amino acids: CVSSPPYALADTTDTQYF.

This clonotype occurred once. Just one base apart from a much larger clone, this may be a read error. The V gene is TRBV6-1, the J gene TRBJ2-2; 8 bases agree with TRBD2. The CDR3 covers 17 residues. Germline CDR1 is MNHNS and CDR2 is SASEGT. V lost 6 bases, J lost 0 bases, and 9 bases stayed unmatched. CDR3 sequence reads: CASREPRGDANTGELFF. The CDR3 DNA sequence: TGTGCCAGCAGAGAACCGCGGGGGGACGCGAACACCGGGGAGCTGTTTTTT.

In its sample, this clonotype was seen many times. The rearrangement uses TRBV6-1 and TRBJ2-7; weak D call: TRBD1 (6 bases). The germline CDR1 and CDR2 sequences are MNHNS and SASEGT. This CDR3 comprises 13 residues. V lost 6 bases and J 5 bases, leaving 14 bases between the germline ends. In DNA, the CDR3 is TGTGCCAGCAGCCCCAACAGGGCTAACGAGCAGTACTTC. Its protein is CASSPNRANEQYF.

In regard to this clonotype: A much larger clonotype is one base distant, so this may be a read error. The rearrangement joins TRBV20-1 to TRBJ1-2; a possible D gene is TRBD1 (6 bases). V was clipped by 5 bases and J by 5 bases, with 15 bases between them. CDR3 length: 13 amino acids. CDR1 is DFQATT, CDR2 SNEGSKA, per germline (reference sequence). The CDR3: CSADLPGQYGYTF. The CDR3, as DNA: TGCAGTGCTGACCTACCCGGACAGTATGGCTACACCTTC.

Points on this clonotype: A read error is possible here, since a much larger clone lies one base away. This chain joins TRBV12-3 or TRBV12-4 and TRBJ1-2, with unresolved D. V gave up 3 bases and J gave up 4 bases, with 12 bases separating them. The CDR3 extends over 14 amino acids. The CDR3 reads CASSFNQVAYGYTF. CDR3 nucleotide sequence: TGTGCCAGCAGTTTCAATCAGGTTGCCTATGGCTACACCTTC.

This clonotype was recorded only once. The chain couples TRBV29-1 to TRBJ2-7; D call uncertain. Germline CDR1 is SQVTM and CDR2 is ANQGSEA. The CDR3 has 11 amino acids. DNA for the CDR3: TGCAGAGTTTGGTCGTTGGACGAGCAGTACTTC. Its translation is CRVWSLDEQYF.

The CDR3 spells CASSLGFEQFF. CDR3 bases: TGTGCCAGCAGCTTAGGATTTGAGCAGTTCTTC. The chain has TRBV7-3 and TRBJ2-1; no definite D call. V gave up 2 bases and J gave up 9 bases, with 5 bases separating them. The CDR3 sequence is 11 residues long. CDR1 is SGHTA and CDR2 is FQGTGA in the germline V gene.

This clonotype was seen a single time. A much larger clonotype is one base distant, so this may be a read error. This rearrangement joins TRBV3-1 to TRBJ2-3; D is tentatively TRBD1 or TRBD2 (5 bases each). Trimming pared 2 bases from V and 11 bases from J, leaving 17 bases between. Germline CDR1 LGHDT, CDR2 YNNKEL (reference sequence). The CDR3 length is 14 residues. CDR3 sequence: CASSQPQDGGVQYF. The CDR3, as DNA: TGTGCCAGCAGCCAACCCCAAGATGGGGGTGTGCAGTATTTT.

This chain connects TRBV12-3 or TRBV12-4 to TRBJ1-2; 11 bases agree with TRBD1. This CDR3 region has 15 residues. After removal of 4 bases from V and 5 bases from J, the junction contained 6 bases not matched to a gene. The CDR3 protein is CASSSSGTGGYGYTF. The CDR3, as DNA: TGTGCCAGCAGTTCGAGCGGGACAGGGGGTTATGGCTACACCTTC.

The CDR3 DNA reads TGTGCCAGCAGCTTTTTACCCGCCTACGAGCAGTACTTC. Translated, it gives CASSFLPAYEQYF. V is TRBV7-9 and J is TRBJ2-7; no reliable D call. Trimming pared 3 bases from V and 2 bases from J, leaving 8 bases between. The CDR3 covers 13 residues. The germline V gene encodes CDR1 SEHNR and CDR2 FQNEAQ (reference sequence).

This clonotype has ten or more counts. This chain uses TRBV7-2 with TRBJ2-3; D remains ambiguous. V lost 3 bases, J lost 2 bases, and 6 bases lay in between. Per germline, CDR1 SGHTA and CDR2 FQGNSA. The CDR3 consists of 13 residues. Here the CDR3 reads CASSFGATDTQYF. Written as DNA, the CDR3 is TGTGCCAGCAGCTTTGGCGCCACAGATACGCAGTATTTT.

This chain joins TRBV4-3 and TRBJ2-3; D may be TRBD1 or TRBD2 (6 bases each). Germline assignment: CDR1 LGHNA and CDR2 YSLEER. Trimming removed 0 bases at V and 8 bases at J, with 21 bases between. The CDR3 loop spans 17 amino acids. This CDR3 reads CASSQEVLQGGGRTQYF. CDR3 nucleotides: TGCGCCAGCAGCCAAGAAGTTTTACAGGGAGGCGGTCGTACGCAGTATTTT.

Only one count was recorded for this clonotype. A junction boundary mismatches the germline segment, possibly from a read error. This chain joins TRBV19 and TRBJ1-5, with 7 bases matching TRBD1. CDR1 is LNHDA and CDR2 is SQIVND in the germline V gene (reference sequence). The CDR3 length is 14 residues. CDR3 sequence (DNA): TGTGCCAGTACCCCGGACAGGATCAATCAGCACCAGCATTTT. Amino acids: CASTPDRINQHQHF.

The rearrangement links TRBV6-1 to TRBJ1-2; TRBD1 matches 9 bases. V lost 11 bases and J lost 2; bases outside the gene matches: 6. This CDR3 has 13 amino acids. Germline lookup yields CDR1 MNHNS and CDR2 SASEGT. CDR3 sequence (DNA): TGTGCCGTCAGTGGGACAGGGAACTATGGCTACACCTTC. Translated, it gives CAVSGTGNYGYTF.

The V and J genes are TRBV12-3 or TRBV12-4 and TRBJ1-2; TRBD1 agrees at 7 bases. The CDR3 runs 14 residues. The trim removed 6 bases at V and 2 bases at J, leaving 6 bases unmatched. This chain's CDR3 is CASSPTTGNYGYTF. For the CDR3, the DNA is TGTGCCAGCAGCCCCACGACAGGGAACTATGGCTACACCTTC.

This clonotype came up a few times. The rearrangement joins TRBV9 to TRBJ2-1; D remains ambiguous. V was pared by 3 bases and J by 4 bases, with 14 bases between. CDR1 is SGDLS and CDR2 is YYNGEE in the germline V gene. The CDR3 has 15 residues. The CDR3 here is CASSAGPNPYNEQFF. The CDR3 bases are TGTGCCAGCAGCGCCGGGCCAAATCCTTACAATGAGCAGTTCTTC.

The CDR3, as DNA: TGTGCCAGCAGCCAGGGAACTTTCAATCACGGGGAGCTGTTTTTT. Translated, it gives CASSQGTFNHGELFF. The chain joins TRBV14 to TRBJ2-2; the D is unclear. Germline V gives CDR1 SGHDN, CDR2 FVKESK. CDR3 length: 15 residues. V was cut by 3 bases and J by 7 bases, with 15 bases left in between. The full variable domain, completed using reference TRBV14 and TRBJ2-2, is EAGVTQFPSHSVIEKGQTVTLRCDPISGHDNLYWYRRVMGKEIKFLLHFVKESKQDESGMPNNRFLAERTGGTYSTLKVQPAELEDSGVYFCASSQGTFNHGELFFGEGSRLTVL.

At least ten counts were recorded for this clonotype. The chain couples TRBV2 to TRBJ1-5; no clear D gene. Trimming removed 1 base from V and 4 bases from J, with 11 bases in between. CDR3 size: 15 residues. Per germline, CDR1 SNHLY and CDR2 FYNNEI. CDR3 sequence: CASSEDQVRNQPQHF. The CDR3 DNA sequence: TGTGCCAGCAGTGAAGACCAGGTTAGGAATCAGCCCCAGCATTTT. Complete variable domain (other parts from reference TRBV2 and TRBJ1-5): EPEVTQTPSHQVTQMGQEVILRCVPISNHLYFYWYRQILGQKVEFLVSFYNNEISEKSEIFDDQFSVERPDGSNFTLKIRSTKLEDSAMYFCASSEDQVRNQPQHFGDGTRLSIL.

There are many counts of this clonotype. The chain links TRBV2 to TRBJ2-7; 13 bases align to TRBD2. V shed 8 bases and J 4 bases; nucleotides not matched to a gene: 2. The CDR3 has 13 residues. Germline V gives CDR1 SNHLY, CDR2 FYNNEI. The CDR3 loop reads CASGGLAGYEQYF. For the CDR3, the DNA is TGTGCCAGCGGGGGACTAGCGGGATACGAGCAGTACTTC.

At least ten counts were recorded for this clonotype. The V gene is TRBV6-1, the J gene TRBJ1-2, with D unclear. The CDR3 length is 13 residues. V shed 7 bases and J shed 8 bases, with 17 bases lying between them. Per germline, CDR1 MNHNS and CDR2 SASEGT. The CDR3 sequence: CASTNDVAVGYTF. CDR3 DNA sequence: TGTGCCAGCACGAACGACGTAGCCGTAGGCTACACCTTC.

This clonotype was counted at least ten times. This chain connects TRBV6-1 to TRBJ2-5, with TRBD1 as a possible D gene (6 bases). This CDR3 is 14 amino acids long. Trimming took off 7 bases at V and 7 bases at J, with 19 bases between the two ends. Germline-derived CDR1 and CDR2 are MNHNS and SASEGT. CDR3: CASIKDRDTGTQYF. DNA for the CDR3: TGTGCCAGCATCAAGGACAGAGATACTGGGACCCAGTACTTC.

This clonotype was detected ten times or more. The V call is TRBV28, the J call TRBJ2-5; 10 bases match TRBD1. The CDR3 covers 16 residues. Germline loops: CDR1 MDHEN, CDR2 SYDVKM. Unmatched junction bases numbered 9, after V lost 6 bases and J lost 2 bases. This CDR3 reads CASSTPGQGQQETQYF. The CDR3 DNA reads as TGTGCCAGCAGCACCCCGGGACAGGGGCAGCAAGAGACCCAGTACTTC.

The V gene is TRBV20-1, the J gene TRBJ1-1; 8 nucleotides agree with TRBD1. The CDR3 consists of 16 residues. The ends lost 3 bases at V and 0 bases at J; junction bases unmatched: 9. Germline values: CDR1 DFQATT, CDR2 SNEGSKA (reference sequence). Here the CDR3 DNA reads TGCAGTGCTAGGGTACTCCAGGGGGCTGTGAACACTGAAGCTTTCTTT. Protein: CSARVLQGAVNTEAFF.

This clonotype was detected many times. The gene calls are TRBV24-1 and TRBJ1-2; a possible D gene is TRBD1 (6 bases). With 4 bases removed from V and 13 bases from J, the gap between germline ends came to 18 bases. Germline V gene data show CDR1 as KGHDR and CDR2 as SFDVKD. The CDR3 length is 13 residues. This chain's CDR3 is CATSEQDSRGSTF. In nucleotides, the CDR3 is TGTGCCACCAGTGAACAGGACAGTCGCGGGTCCACCTTC.

At least ten counts were recorded for this clonotype. The gene calls are TRBV6-1 and TRBJ2-3; D is perhaps TRBD1 (6 bases). Trimming left V 5 bases short and J 2 bases short, with 11 bases between. There are 14 residues in the CDR3. CDR1 MNHNS and CDR2 SASEGT come from the germline V gene. CDR3 sequence (DNA): TGTGCCAGCAGTTTAGGACAGTACACAGATACGCAGTATTTT. Its translation is CASSLGQYTDTQYF.

This clonotype came up many times. The chain recombines TRBV2 with TRBJ2-3, with 8 bases fitting TRBD1. The CDR3 extends over 15 amino acids. V was pared by 7 bases and J by 2 bases, with 8 bases of the junction left unmatched. From germline, CDR1 is SNHLY and CDR2 FYNNEI. CDR3 sequence: CASNGQGLNTDTQYF. CDR3 coding DNA: TGTGCCAGCAACGGACAGGGTTTGAACACAGATACGCAGTATTTT.

This clonotype was detected ten times or more. The J gene is TRBJ1-5, the V gene TRBV28, with D uncertain. Germline CDR1 is MDHEN and CDR2 is SYDVKM. V lost 5 bases and J lost 0, with 8 bases in between. CDR3 length equals 14 residues. The CDR3 here is CASSLAASNQPQHF. The CDR3 region has the DNA TGTGCCAGCAGTCTGGCGGCTAGCAATCAGCCCCAGCATTTT. Supplemented by reference TRBV28 and TRBJ1-5, the full variable domain reads DVKVTQSSRYLVKRTGEKVFLECVQDMDHENMFWYRQDPGLGLRLIYFSYDVKMKEKGDIPEGYSVSREKKERFSLILESASTNQTSMYLCASSLAASNQPQHFGDGTRLSIL.

This chain joins TRBV28 and TRBJ2-3; D is unresolved. Germline CDR1 reads MDHEN; CDR2 reads SYDVKM. The CDR3 loop spans 15 amino acids. The ends were cut back, 6 bases at V and 0 bases at J, with 13 bases in the middle. In DNA, the CDR3 is TGTGCCAGCAGGGATTGGGCAGCTAGCACAGATACGCAGTATTTT. Translated: CASRDWAASTDTQYF.